Listed here are 28 T cell receptor beta chains from one sample, sequenced in a study of cytomegalovirus exposure and HLA in healthy donors. It was with 60 Vbeta and 13 Jbeta primers that the PCR ran. The protocol was immunoSEQ multiplex PCR, while the TCRdb copy is restricted to in-frame clones and leaves out a portion. The sample holds some 140,000 clones; roughly 79% are singletons and the top ten take roughly 2.8%. The sample taken for sequencing was PBMCs. These receptors were collected from a man aged 18 to 35 in good health and CMV-seronegative.

The V call is TRBV29-1, the J call TRBJ2-1; 11 nucleotides match TRBD1. After removal of 6 bases from V and 2 bases from J, the junction contained 3 bases not matched to a gene. This CDR3 contains 14 residues. Per the germline V gene, CDR1 is SQVTM and CDR2 is ANQGSEA. Here the CDR3 DNA reads TGCAGCGTGATGGGACAGGGGGCCTACAATGAGCAGTTCTTC. Translated, it gives CSVMGQGAYNEQFF.

This chain links TRBV7-3 with TRBJ2-2, with 9 nucleotides matching TRBD2. The CDR3 extends over 14 amino acids. Per germline, CDR1 SGHTA and CDR2 FQGTGA. V gave up 6 bases and J gave up 4 bases; unmatched junction bases: 3. CDR3 region: CASRAGGGTGELFF. CDR3 DNA sequence: TGTGCCAGCAGAGCGGGGGGTGGCACCGGGGAGCTGTTTTTT.

V is TRBV29-1 and J is TRBJ1-2, with 10 bases aligning to TRBD1. In germline, CDR1 is SQVTM, CDR2 ANQGSEA. J lost 10 bases, V lost 4 bases, and 9 bases had no gene match. This CDR3 spans 13 amino acids. The CDR3 here is CSVADRGIIDYTF. The DNA of the CDR3 is TGCAGCGTTGCGGACAGGGGGATAATTGACTACACCTTC. The full variable domain, in which reference TRBV29-1 and TRBJ1-2 provide the parts outside the CDR3, is SAVISQKPSRDICQRGTSLTIQCQVDSQVTMMFWYRQQPGQSLTLIATANQGSEATYESGFVIDKFPISRPNLTFSTLTVSNMSPEDSSIYLCSVADRGIIDYTFGSGTRLTVV.

The V call is TRBV5-1, the J call TRBJ1-2; D is possibly TRBD1 (5 bases). With 0 bases removed from V and 8 bases from J, the gap between germline ends came to 23 bases. In germline, CDR1 is SGHRS, CDR2 YFSETQ. CDR3 length: 17 amino acids. This CDR3 reads CASSLAMDEAGRRGYTF. CDR3 nucleotides: TGCGCCAGCAGCTTGGCCATGGACGAGGCAGGGAGGAGAGGCTACACCTTC.

The chain uses TRBV28 and TRBJ2-7; 7 bases fit TRBD1. Trimming took 5 bases from V and 5 from J; bases not matched to a gene: 12. This CDR3 is built from 15 residues. In germline, CDR1 is MDHEN, CDR2 SYDVKM. The CDR3 coding sequence is TGTGCCAGCAGTGGGGCCAGGGCAGGGGGTGACGAGCAGTACGTC. Translation gives CASSGARAGGDEQYV.

The chain employs TRBV19 and TRBJ2-1, with 7 bases identical to TRBD1. The germline V gene encodes CDR1 LNHDA and CDR2 SQIVND (reference sequence). V lost 5 bases to trimming and J lost 2 bases; unmatched junction nucleotides: 6. CDR3 length: 15 residues. In nucleotides, the CDR3 is TGTGCCAGTAGTTCACAGGGGTACACCTACAATGAGCAGTTCTTC. Translating gives CASSSQGYTYNEQFF.

This chain connects TRBV5-1 to TRBJ1-2; TRBD1 agrees at 9 bases. The CDR3 runs 14 residues. With 4 bases clipped from V and 8 bases from J, the junction kept 9 bases outside the gene matches. Looked up from germline, CDR1 is SGHRS and CDR2 is YFSETQ. This CDR3 reads CASSRDRGREGYTF. The CDR3 DNA follows: TGCGCCAGCAGCAGAGACAGGGGGAGAGAGGGCTACACCTTC.

This clone came up a few times. Here the CDR3 DNA reads TGTGCCATCAGGGGCCCAGGGGACGGGGAGCTGTTTTTT. This gives the protein CAIRGPGDGELFF. The chain carries TRBV10-3 and TRBJ2-2; D perhaps matches TRBD1 (6 bases). Trimming pared 6 bases from V and 7 bases from J, leaving 12 bases between. Germline V gene lookup returns CDR1 ENHRY and CDR2 SYGVKD. The CDR3 length is 13 residues.

The chain employs TRBV30 and TRBJ1-1, with 7 nucleotides matching TRBD1. The CDR3 has 14 amino acids. V lost 2 bases, J lost 4 bases, and 7 bases stayed unmatched. Germline lookup yields CDR1 GTSNPN and CDR2 SVGIG (reference sequence). For the CDR3, the DNA is TGTGCCTGGAGTAGACAGGGCGAGAGCACTGAAGCTTTCTTT. It translates to CAWSRQGESTEAFF.

Concerning this clone: The same CDR3 is also encoded by other DNA sequences in this sample. The chain couples TRBV5-1 to TRBJ2-5; D may be TRBD1 (6 bases). V was trimmed by 2 bases and J by 1 base, leaving 6 bases between them. Looked up from germline, CDR1 is SGHRS and CDR2 is YFSETQ. The length of the CDR3 is 13 residues. The CDR3 loop is CASSLGGQETQYF. The CDR3 coding sequence is TGCGCCAGCAGCTTAGGGGGCCAAGAGACCCAGTACTTC.

The rearrangement uses TRBV13 and TRBJ1-2; D not certain. V was pared by 1 base and J by 8 bases, with 8 bases between. This CDR3 region has 12 residues. Looked up from germline, CDR1 is PRHDT and CDR2 is FYEKMQ (reference sequence). The chain's CDR3 is CASSLAVTGYTF. The CDR3 coding sequence is TGTGCCAGCAGCTTAGCGGTAACCGGCTACACCTTC.

The chain recombines TRBV10-3 with TRBJ2-6; D is possibly TRBD1 (6 bases). Trimming left V 6 bases short and J 2 bases short, with 11 bases between. Germline-derived CDR1 and CDR2 are ENHRY and SYGVKD. This CDR3 is 15 amino acids long. The chain's CDR3 is CAIRPTGTGANVLTF. The CDR3 nucleotides read TGTGCCATCAGACCTACAGGGACTGGGGCCAACGTCCTGACTTTC.

This chain joins TRBV6-4 and TRBJ1-2; a possible D gene is TRBD1 (6 bases). CDR3 length equals 13 residues. The ends were cut back, 4 bases at V and 6 bases at J, with 12 bases in the middle. Looked up from germline, CDR1 is MRHNA and CDR2 is SNTAGT. As DNA, the CDR3 is TGTGCCAGCAGTGCCACGGGGGGGCATGGCTACACCTTC. It encodes CASSATGGHGYTF.

The CDR3 bases are TGTGCCAGCCTACCTGGGAGGGCCGAGGAGACCCAGTACTTC. It specifies CASLPGRAEETQYF. This chain connects TRBV6-6 to TRBJ2-5, with 7 bases matching TRBD2. The CDR3 consists of 14 residues. The germline gives CDR1 MNHNY, CDR2 SVGAGI (reference sequence). Unmatched junction bases numbered 11, after V lost 8 bases and J lost 5 bases.

The chain couples TRBV19 to TRBJ1-1; D might be TRBD1 (6 bases). CDR1 and CDR2 from the germline V gene are LNHDA and SQIVND (reference sequence). This CDR3 comprises 13 residues. Trimming cost V 7 bases and J 0 bases, with 9 bases left between them. CDR3 region: CASTRQVNTEAFF. Here the CDR3 DNA reads TGTGCCAGTACCCGACAGGTGAACACTGAAGCTTTCTTT.

This clone has a handful of counts. The rearrangement uses TRBV9 and TRBJ2-5; 7 bases match TRBD1. With the DNA end fitting TRBJ2-7 better, the J assignment may be wrong. The CDR3 is 15 amino acids. Germline V gives CDR1 SGDLS, CDR2 YYNGEE. The chain's CDR3 is CASSPPGTAVYEQYF. The CDR3 DNA sequence: TGTGCCAGCAGTCCTCCCGGGACAGCGGTCTACGAGCAGTACTTC.

V is TRBV6-5 and J is TRBJ1-6; 10 bases line up with TRBD1. CDR3 length equals 14 residues. Germline V gene lookup returns CDR1 MNHEY and CDR2 SVGAGI. With 8 bases clipped from V and 6 bases from J, the junction kept 4 bases outside the gene matches. In DNA form, the CDR3 reads TGTGCCAGCCGCCGGACAGGGGGTAATTCACCCCTCCACTTT. It codes for CASRRTGGNSPLHF.

This clone was observed once. This chain uses TRBV5-1 with TRBJ1-3; possibly TRBD1 for D (6 bases). CDR1 is SGHRS, CDR2 YFSETQ, per germline. Trimming pared 0 bases from V and 4 bases from J, leaving 14 bases between. The CDR3 is made up of 16 amino acids. The CDR3 sequence is CASSLAGTGLGNTIYF. The CDR3 coding sequence is TGCGCCAGCAGCTTGGCAGGAACAGGGTTAGGAAACACCATATATTTT.

This chain joins TRBV5-4 and TRBJ1-2; possibly TRBD1 for D (5 bases). The germline V gene has CDR1 SGHNT and CDR2 YYREEE (reference sequence). The V and J ends lost 0 bases and 3 bases respectively, with 6 bases between them. This CDR3 has 13 amino acids. The DNA for the CDR3 is TGTGCCAGCAGCTTGGGGGGCGACTATGGCTACACCTTC. Its translation is CASSLGGDYGYTF. The whole variable domain, filled in from reference TRBV5-4 and TRBJ1-2, reads ETGVTQSPTHLIKTRGQQVTLRCSSQSGHNTVSWYQQALGQGPQFIFQYYREEENGRGNFPPRFSGLQFPNYSSELNVNALELDDSALYLCASSLGGDYGYTFGSGTRLTVV.

This clone was counted between two and nine times. J is TRBJ2-1 and V is TRBV4-2, with D perhaps matching TRBD2 (6 bases). Trimming left V 6 bases short and J 6 bases short, with 21 bases between. CDR1 and CDR2 from the germline V gene are LGHNA and YNFKEQ. CDR3 length: 16 residues. The CDR3 DNA sequence: TGTGCCAGCAGGTCTGAGTGGGGTCTGGGGGGCAATGAGCAGTTCTTC. This encodes CASRSEWGLGGNEQFF.

V and J are TRBV19 and TRBJ2-5; 7 nucleotides match TRBD1. Germline assignment: CDR1 LNHDA and CDR2 SQIVND (reference sequence). The CDR3 spans 13 residues. V shed 4 bases and J 2 bases; nucleotides not matched to a gene: 1. The CDR3 protein is CASSKGQQETQYF. CDR3 nucleotide sequence: TGTGCCAGTAGTAAGGGACAGCAAGAGACCCAGTACTTC.

There are a few counts of this clone. The chain uses TRBV2 and TRBJ1-5, with 8 positions matching TRBD1. In germline, CDR1 is SNHLY, CDR2 FYNNEI. This CDR3 has 15 residues. V shed 8 bases and J 0 bases; nucleotides not matched to a gene: 6. The chain's CDR3 is CASRGTGYSNQPQHF. In DNA form, the CDR3 reads TGTGCCAGCCGTGGGACAGGTTATAGCAATCAGCCCCAGCATTTT. Based on the CDR3 plus reference TRBV2 and TRBJ1-5, the full variable domain is EPEVTQTPSHQVTQMGQEVILRCVPISNHLYFYWYRQILGQKVEFLVSFYNNEISEKSEIFDDQFSVERPDGSNFTLKIRSTKLEDSAMYFCASRGTGYSNQPQHFGDGTRLSIL.

The chain carries TRBV5-1 and TRBJ2-5, with 10 bases aligning to TRBD1. The CDR3 runs 14 residues. The J segment lost 5 bases and the V segment lost 4 bases, leaving 5 bases of the junction unmatched. Germline V gene sequence: CDR1 SGHRS, CDR2 YFSETQ. This CDR3 is CASSPGQGKETQYF. The CDR3 bases are TGCGCCAGCAGCCCGGGACAGGGGAAGGAGACCCAGTACTTC.

The V call is TRBV5-6, the J call TRBJ2-7; possible D gene TRBD1, 5 bases. The CDR3 spans 14 residues. From germline, CDR1 is SGHDT and CDR2 YYEEEE. V was clipped by 7 bases and J by 3 bases, with 17 bases between them. The CDR3: CASLNSGQFYEQYV. The CDR3 DNA reads as TGTGCCAGCCTTAACAGTGGACAATTCTACGAGCAGTACGTC.

This clone was seen a few times. The chain links TRBV4-3 to TRBJ2-2; 9 nucleotides match TRBD2. Trimming cost V 0 bases and J 5 bases; bases outside gene matches: 10. The germline CDR1 and CDR2 sequences are LGHNA and YSLEER. The CDR3 sequence is 18 residues long. CDR3 sequence reads: CASSQDRGLAGLTGELFF. The CDR3 DNA follows: TGCGCCAGCAGCCAAGATCGGGGTCTAGCGGGGTTAACCGGGGAGCTGTTTTTT.

This chain connects TRBV5-4 to TRBJ2-3, with TRBD1 as a possible D gene (6 bases). The CDR3 spans 15 residues. V lost 4 bases to trimming and J lost 0 bases, with 12 bases between them. CDR1 and CDR2 from the germline V gene are SGHNT and YYREEE (reference sequence). In DNA form, the CDR3 reads TGTGCCAGCAGCCGGGACAAGCAAAGCACAGATACGCAGTATTTT. Its protein product is CASSRDKQSTDTQYF.

The V call is TRBV5-6, the J call TRBJ1-1, with 7 bases lining up with TRBD1. Germline V gene sequence: CDR1 SGHDT, CDR2 YYEEEE. V shed 4 bases and J 4 bases; nucleotides not matched to a gene: 4. The CDR3 loop spans 13 amino acids. The CDR3 DNA reads TGTGCCAGCAGCAGACAGGGATCCACTGAAGCTTTCTTT. Translated: CASSRQGSTEAFF.

This chain links TRBV7-9 with TRBJ2-2, with 7 nucleotides matching TRBD1. Germline CDR1 SEHNR, CDR2 FQNEAQ (reference sequence). V dropped 4 bases and J dropped 7; count of bases not matched to a gene: 9. This CDR3 is 15 amino acids long. CDR3 DNA sequence: TGTGCCAGCAGCTCTTATACCCAGGGGGTCGGGGAGCTGTTTTTT. The encoded protein is CASSSYTQGVGELFF. Combining the CDR3 with reference TRBV7-9 and TRBJ2-2 gives the whole variable domain DTGVSQNPRHKITKRGQNVTFRCDPISEHNRLYWYRQTLGQGPEFLTYFQNEAQLEKSRLLSDRFSAERPKGSFSTLEIQRTEQGDSAMYLCASSSYTQGVGELFFGEGSRLTVL.